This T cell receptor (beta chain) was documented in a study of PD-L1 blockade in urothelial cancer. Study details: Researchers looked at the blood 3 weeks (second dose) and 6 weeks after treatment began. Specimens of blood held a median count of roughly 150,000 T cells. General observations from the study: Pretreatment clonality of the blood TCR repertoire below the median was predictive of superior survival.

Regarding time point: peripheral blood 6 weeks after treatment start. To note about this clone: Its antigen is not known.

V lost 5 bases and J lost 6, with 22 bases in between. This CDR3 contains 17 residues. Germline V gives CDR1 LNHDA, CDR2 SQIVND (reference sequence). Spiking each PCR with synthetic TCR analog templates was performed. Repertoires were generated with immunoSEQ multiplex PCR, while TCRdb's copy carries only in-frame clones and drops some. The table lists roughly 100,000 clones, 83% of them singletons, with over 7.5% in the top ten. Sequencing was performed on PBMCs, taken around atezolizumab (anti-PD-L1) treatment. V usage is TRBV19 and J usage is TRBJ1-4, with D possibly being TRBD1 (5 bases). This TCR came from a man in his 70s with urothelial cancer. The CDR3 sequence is CASSLRQIDPSYEKLFF. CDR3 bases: TGTGCCAGTAGTCTCCGACAGATTGATCCCTCGTATGAAAAACTGTTTTTT.